Listed below are T cell receptor beta chains from one sample, sequenced in a study of blood T cell repertoires in COVID-19. Clones were read by immunoSEQ multiplex PCR, and TCRdb kept only the in-frame ones, dropping some. The sample includes nearly 200,000 clones, 70% to 90% of them seen just once. Specimen: peripheral blood. The receptors here all came from a man aged 60-69 years with COVID-19, enrolled during active disease. Both conserved end residues are part of each CDR3. Each record gives: clone size, J gene, V gene, D gene, CDR3 protein, CDR3 DNA. The D gene is left open where the match is weak. Some rows have no size entry. The others give once, few or many, or a class for an expanded clone.

few	TRBJ1-1	TRBV29-1	.	CSVGGTSNTEAFF	TGCAGCGTTGGGGGGACATCGAACACTGAAGCTTTCTTT
few	TRBJ2-7	TRBV28	.	CASSSGDYEQYF	TGTGCCAGCAGTTCCGGGGACTACGAGCAGTACTTC
.	TRBJ1-4	TRBV19	.	CASSIRGSNEKLFF	TGTGCCAGTAGTATTCGGGGGTCTAATGAAAAACTGTTTTTT
once	TRBJ1-5	TRBV6-2/TRBV6-3	.	CASSYGGGQPQHF	TGTGCCAGCAGTTACGGGGGCGGTCAGCCCCAGCATTTT
.	TRBJ1-5	TRBV16	.	CASSQSPSEPQHF	TGTGCCAGCAGCCAATCCCCGAGTGAGCCCCAGCATTTT
.	TRBJ2-1	TRBV2	.	CASSEVELGRNEQFF	TGTGCCAGCAGTGAAGTCGAGTTGGGGCGTAATGAGCAGTTCTTC
once	TRBJ1-2	TRBV29-1	.	CSVDWGYYGYTF	TGCAGCGTTGACTGGGGCTACTATGGCTACACCTTC
.	TRBJ1-5	TRBV7-2	.	CASSLKGNGQPQHF	TGTGCCAGCAGCTTAAAAGGCAACGGGCAGCCCCAGCATTTT
.	TRBJ2-1	TRBV19	.	CARVGRAAHNEQFF	TGTGCCAGGGTGGGCAGGGCGGCACACAATGAGCAGTTCTTC
.	TRBJ2-2	TRBV7-3	TRBD1	CASSWRQGTGELFF	TGTGCCAGCAGCTGGAGACAGGGCACCGGGGAGCTGTTTTTT
.	TRBJ2-7	TRBV12-5	TRBD1	CASGLGDRVQYEQYF	TGTGCTAGTGGTTTGGGGGACAGGGTTCAGTACGAGCAGTACTTC